The entry below gives a single T cell receptor beta chain sequence along with its context. Its antigen is undetermined. Unmatched junction bases numbered 3, after V lost 2 bases and J lost 5 bases. The CDR3 runs 14 residues. The germline V gene encodes CDR1 MDHEN and CDR2 SYDVKM. The entry originates in a study of cytomegalovirus exposure and HLA in healthy donors. Broader study findings: A list of more than 150 TCR beta chains associated with cytomegalovirus was given. The CMV antigen specificity of a few CMV-associated chains was confirmed through in vitro analysis. The TCR clusters that emerged in the first cohort tended, a later analysis found, to co-occur in the 120 or so validation repertoires.

The repertoire was sequenced with immunoSEQ multiplex PCR; TCRdb's copy has only in-frame clones and lacks some. The table records about 140,000 clones, about 86% of them present only once. The sequencing sample was made of PBMCs. The rearrangement links TRBV28 to TRBJ2-1; TRBD2 matches at 7 bases. The TCR was taken from a man between 18 and 35 years old in good health and CMV-seronegative. The CDR3 sequence is CASSLNGRHNEQFF. The CDR3 DNA reads TGTGCCAGCAGTTTAAACGGGAGGCACAATGAGCAGTTCTTC.